This entry concerns a single T cell receptor beta chain. Ten or more counts support this clone. Which antigen it targets is not known. Nothing much larger sits one base from this clone, and base qualities are not available. Libraries were constructed by PCR. The run used an Illumina HiSeq 4000. The TCR beta-chain CDR3 region of each patient was profiled by high-throughput sequencing. The published analysis was carried out like this. CDR3 differences across clinicopathological groups were used to build a classifier for discriminating distant-metastatic papillary thyroid cancer patients. The Shannon index was used to assess repertoire diversity, and the Morisita-Horn index was used to assess tumor-blood repertoire similarity. TCRdb cleaned the public reads at Q25 with fastp, built clones with MiXCR and kept in-frame beta chains. These V and J calls derive from TCRdb rather than the authors' analysis. The sample yields about 93,000 clones; more than 9.5% were counted once. Together, the top ten hold 11% of the sample.

The germline V gene sets CDR1 to LGHNA and CDR2 to YNFKEQ. Counted from cysteine to phenylalanine, this CDR3 has 13 amino acids. Of the read, only the CDR3 DNA is kept; its 39 bases are in frame from base 1. V is pared back by 0 bases and J by 9 bases, with 9 bases lying between the germline termini. These data are taken from a study of metastatic and nonmetastatic thyroid tumors (dated by TCRdb to the early 2020s). Notes on the research overall: Repertoires from peripheral blood and from tumor or nodule tissue samples of malignant and benign thyroid patients were compared.

None of the patients had been given any treatment before thyroid surgery. Using T-cell receptor beta sequencing, the study looked back at clinical samples from patients collected from about 2011 to 2018. Study-level results and caveats: TCR beta diversity was reported as significantly higher in malignant tumors than in benign nodules, in both blood and tumor samples.

The sequenced sample consisted of blood. The rearranged segments are TRBV4-2 and TRBJ2-1; the D gene is possibly TRBD1 or TRBD2, with 6 bases matching each. This clonotype was obtained from a female donor with papillary thyroid cancer or a benign thyroid nodule (not recorded which). Some clones in this sample may be carry-over from other donors' samples. The DNA sequence follows: TGTGCCAGCAGCCAAGAAGGGGGGCCTGAGCAGTTCTTC. Its coded protein is CASSQEGGPEQFF.